This TCR beta chain came from a study of naive and memory T cell subsets. Points from the study as a whole: Especially in CD8 cells, naive repertoires contained a few larger clonotypes, possibly CD45RA-re-expressing memory cells.

Germline V gives CDR1 WSHSY, CDR2 SAAADI. The CDR3 covers 13 residues. V was pared by 10 bases and J by 3 bases, with 7 bases of the junction left unmatched. In regard to this clonotype: As yet, its antigen is unknown.

Both TRBC1 and TRBC2 were covered by a beta constant-region primer of two equimolar oligonucleotides. Four rounds of PCR amplified the ligated cDNA using nested alpha and beta constant-region primers plus SP2. TCRdb independently ran MiXCR on the UMI-ligation and nested PCR reads; one entry per CDR3 protein. The sample includes 150,000 or so distinct CDR3 sequences, 22% seen only once; the top ten take over 0.09%. Source material: naive CD4+ T cells from blood. This rearrangement joins TRBV10-2 to TRBJ2-7; 9 bases are a match to TRBD1. The receptor was isolated from a human donor in good health. The CDR3, as DNA: TGCGCCACCGGACAGGGGCAAGTCTACGAGCAGTACTTC. Amino acid sequence: CATGQGQVYEQYF.